Sequencing of this TCR beta chain was carried out in a study of T cell responses to AZD1222 COVID-19 vaccine. Assay: immunoSEQ multiplex PCR; the TCRdb copy retains only in-frame clones and omits some. The sample lists 90,000 to 130,000 clones, roughly 90% occurring once. The CDR3 totals 12 residues. Broader study findings: Along spike, vaccine-associated CD4 TCRs were found throughout, with dominance at 160-218 and 743-854.

For this clone: Its antigen remains unknown.

This receptor was taken from an adult who received the AZD1222 COVID-19 vaccine. This chain joins TRBV21-1 and TRBJ1-5. TRBV21-1 is labeled a pseudogene. The sequenced sample was peripheral blood, obtained 28 days after the second AZD1222 dose. The CDR3 DNA is TGTGCCAGCAAAAACGTTTTATGGCCCCAGCATTTT. Translated, it gives CASKNVLWPQHF.